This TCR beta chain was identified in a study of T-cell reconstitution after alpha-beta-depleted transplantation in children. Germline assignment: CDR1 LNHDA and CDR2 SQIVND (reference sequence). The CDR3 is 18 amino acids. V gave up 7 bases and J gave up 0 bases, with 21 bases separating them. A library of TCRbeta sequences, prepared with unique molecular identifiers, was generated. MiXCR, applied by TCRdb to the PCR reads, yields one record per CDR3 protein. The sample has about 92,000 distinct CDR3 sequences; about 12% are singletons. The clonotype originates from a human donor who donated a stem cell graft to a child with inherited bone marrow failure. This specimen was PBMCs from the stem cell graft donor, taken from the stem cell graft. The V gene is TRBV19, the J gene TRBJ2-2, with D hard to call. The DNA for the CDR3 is TGTGCCAGTATTCGGCTGCACACAGACGTTACGAACACCGGGGAGCTGTTTTTT. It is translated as CASIRLHTDVTNTGELFF. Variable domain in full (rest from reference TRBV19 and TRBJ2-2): DGGITQSPKYLFRKEGQNVTLSCEQNLNHDAMYWYRQDPGQGLRLIYYSQIVNDFQKGDIAEGYSVSREKKESFPLTVTSAQKNPTAFYLCASIRLHTDVTNTGELFFGEGSRLTVL.